This T cell receptor (beta chain) was sequenced in a study of CD8 T cells in ankylosing spondylitis. In making TCR beta libraries, quantitative 5'-RACE with molecular barcodes was used. TCRdb reprocessed the 5' RACE reads via MiXCR and lists one record per CDR3 protein. The table records about 260,000 distinct CDR3 sequences, roughly 20% of them present only once. Study outcomes and limitations: As reported, disease-linked clones showed significant enrichment in matched ankylosing spondylitis synovial fluid. Earlier studies detected some motif variants in reactive arthritis synovial fluid and blood.

The CDR3 totals 13 residues. Trimming removed 5 bases at V and 11 bases at J, with 16 bases between. On this clonotype: As yet, its antigen is unknown.

The source is a male donor with ankylosing spondylitis or in good health (not recorded which). Sample: blood, either unsorted or a sorted T cell fraction (not recorded which). The chain uses TRBV12-3 or TRBV12-4 and TRBJ1-5, with D uncertain. The CDR3 loop is CASSPREVGTQHF. CDR3 in DNA: TGTGCCAGCAGTCCTAGGGAAGTGGGGACCCAGCATTTT.